The 10 T cell receptor beta chains reported below all come from one sample, sequenced in a study of spatial heterogeneity in lung cancer. Time point of the sample: blood at routine non-recurrence follow-up after resection. TCRdb passed the 5' RACE reads through MiXCR, listing each CDR3 protein once. The table has 20,000 to 25,000 distinct CDR3 sequences, 8.5% to 10% seen once. The sample here was PBMCs, taken at follow-up. The source of these receptors is a male donor with early-stage non-small cell lung cancer.

This clonotype came up a few times. This chain connects TRBV28 to TRBJ1-2; 7 nucleotides match TRBD1. J was trimmed by 6 bases and V by 5 bases; bases with no gene match: 9. Germline V gene lookup returns CDR1 MDHEN and CDR2 SYDVKM. The CDR3 extends over 14 amino acids. CDR3 sequence reads: CASSPLQGFDGYTF. In nucleotides, the CDR3 is TGTGCCAGCAGTCCTTTACAGGGGTTCGATGGCTACACCTTC.

Many counts were recorded for this clonotype. V is TRBV4-3 and J is TRBJ2-2; D gene uncertain. The CDR3 is made up of 14 amino acids. Germline values: CDR1 LGHNA, CDR2 YSLEER. The V end lost 0 bases, the J end lost 1 base, and 3 bases lay between the germline ends. Written as DNA, the CDR3 is TGCGCCAGCAGCCAAGATATGAACACCGGGGAGCTGTTTTTT. Translated, it gives CASSQDMNTGELFF.

The sample holds a few counts of this clonotype. The chain is built from TRBV6-2 or TRBV6-3 and TRBJ2-5; D unresolved. Trimming took 4 bases from V and 3 from J, leaving 6 bases between them. The CDR3 is 12 residues long. Germline V gene sequence: CDR1 MNHEY, CDR2 SVGEGT. In DNA form, the CDR3 reads TGTGCCAGCAGTTTCCCTGAAGAGACCCAGTACTTC. Residues: CASSFPEETQYF.

This clonotype has at least ten counts. The chain has TRBV5-4 and TRBJ2-1; D is perhaps TRBD1 (6 bases). Trimming removed 2 bases from V and 15 bases from J, with 12 bases in between. Per the germline V gene, CDR1 is SGHNT and CDR2 is YYREEE (reference sequence). The CDR3 is 11 amino acids. This CDR3 is CASSFGDTRFF. CDR3 coding DNA: TGTGCCAGCAGCTTTGGGGACACTAGGTTCTTC.

This clonotype was counted ten times or more. The chain is built from TRBV7-8 and TRBJ1-1; D unresolved. CDR1 is SGHVS, CDR2 FQNEAQ, per germline. The V end lost 3 bases, the J end lost 0 bases, and 8 bases lay between the germline ends. The CDR3 covers 14 residues. CDR3 in DNA: TGTGCCAGCAGCTTCAGCAGGTTGAACACTGAAGCTTTCTTT. As protein: CASSFSRLNTEAFF.

This clonotype was seen a handful of times. This chain links TRBV2 with TRBJ1-4, with TRBD1 matching over 8 bases. With V trimmed by 5 bases and J by 8 bases, 19 bases remained unmatched. The CDR3 extends over 18 amino acids. Per germline, CDR1 SNHLY and CDR2 FYNNEI. The CDR3 spells CASSSGQGSTNVGEKLFF. The CDR3 nucleotides are TGTGCCAGCAGTAGCGGACAGGGCTCTACAAACGTTGGAGAAAAACTGTTTTTT. Drawing the rest from reference TRBV2 and TRBJ1-4, the complete variable domain is EPEVTQTPSHQVTQMGQEVILRCVPISNHLYFYWYRQILGQKVEFLVSFYNNEISEKSEIFDDQFSVERPDGSNFTLKIRSTKLEDSAMYFCASSSGQGSTNVGEKLFFGSGTQLSVL.

This clonotype was recorded many times. The rearrangement joins TRBV3-1 to TRBJ1-2; D is perhaps TRBD1 (5 bases). The CDR3 contains 13 residues. CDR1 and CDR2 from the germline V gene are LGHDT and YNNKEL (reference sequence). Trimming took off 1 base at V and 5 bases at J, with 8 bases between the two ends. The CDR3, as DNA: TGTGCCAGCAGCCAAGGGACAATTTATGGCTACACCTTC. This gives the protein CASSQGTIYGYTF.

The chain has TRBV5-1 and TRBJ2-3; maybe TRBD1 (6 bases). CDR1 is SGHRS, CDR2 YFSETQ, per germline. The CDR3 is made up of 15 amino acids. V lost 0 bases, J lost 2 bases, and 10 bases lay in between. The CDR3 region has the DNA TGCGCCAGCAGCTTGGAGGGACACAACACAGATACGCAGTATTTT. As protein: CASSLEGHNTDTQYF.

The chain links TRBV20-1 to TRBJ1-1; the D is unclear. V was trimmed by 3 bases and J by 3 bases, leaving 8 bases between them. The V gene's germline CDR1 is DFQATT and CDR2 SNEGSKA (reference sequence). The CDR3 sequence is 12 residues long. The CDR3 bases are TGCAGTGCTAGGGAGGGCTACACTGAAGCTTTCTTT. Protein sequence: CSAREGYTEAFF.

This chain joins TRBV20-1 and TRBJ2-7; D might be TRBD2 (5 bases). V was shortened by 3 bases and J by 6 bases, with 21 bases between the two germline ends. The CDR3 is 15 residues long. Germline V gene lookup returns CDR1 DFQATT and CDR2 SNEGSKA (reference sequence). CDR3 amino acids: CSASPVGIKAGEQYF. In nucleotides, the CDR3 is TGCAGTGCTAGCCCCGTGGGCATCAAGGCGGGCGAGCAGTACTTC.